This T cell receptor beta chain was sequenced during a study of cytomegalovirus exposure and HLA in healthy donors. A note on this clone: Its antigen remains unknown.

Overall study findings and caveats: Overall, about 160 TCR beta chains were annotated as cytomegalovirus-associated. Cytomegalovirus status was reportedly diagnosed by the classifier with high specificity and sensitivity. TCR clusters originating in the first cohort tended to co-occur in the roughly 120 validation repertoires, according to a later analysis.

CDR1 and CDR2 from the germline V gene are SGHRS and YFSETQ. Trimming took 5 bases from V and 6 from J, leaving 20 bases between them. The CDR3 contains 15 residues. This table comes from immunoSEQ multiplex PCR, and its TCRdb copy is limited to in-frame clones, with some not included. The table shows some 180,000 clones, with around nine tenths occurring only once. The rearrangement uses TRBV5-1 and TRBJ1-1; the D gene is possibly TRBD1 (5 bases). Source material: PBMCs. The receptor was isolated from a man younger than 40 in good health and CMV-seropositive. CDR3 protein: CASRFGTGLGAEAFF. The CDR3, as DNA: TGCGCCAGCAGGTTTGGGACGGGGTTGGGCGCTGAAGCTTTCTTT. Filled out from reference TRBV5-1 and TRBJ1-1, the complete variable domain reads KAGVTQTPRYLIKTRGQQVTLSCSPISGHRSVSWYQQTPGQGLQFLFEYFSETQRNKGNFPGRFSGRQFSNSRSEMNVSTLELGDSALYLCASRFGTGLGAEAFFGQGTRLTVV.